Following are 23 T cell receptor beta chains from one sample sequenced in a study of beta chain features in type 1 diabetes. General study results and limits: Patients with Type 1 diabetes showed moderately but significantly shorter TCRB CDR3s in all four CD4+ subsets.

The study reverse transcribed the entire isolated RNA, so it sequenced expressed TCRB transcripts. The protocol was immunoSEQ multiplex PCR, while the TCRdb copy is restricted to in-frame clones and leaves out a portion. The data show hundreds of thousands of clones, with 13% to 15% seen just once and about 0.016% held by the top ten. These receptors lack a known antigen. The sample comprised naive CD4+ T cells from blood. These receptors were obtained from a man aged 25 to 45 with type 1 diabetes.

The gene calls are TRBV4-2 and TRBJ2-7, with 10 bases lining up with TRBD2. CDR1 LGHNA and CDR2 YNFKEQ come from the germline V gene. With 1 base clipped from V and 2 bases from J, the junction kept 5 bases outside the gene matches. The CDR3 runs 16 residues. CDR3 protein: CASSQGSSGRTYEQYF. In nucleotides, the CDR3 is TGTGCCAGCAGCCAAGGTTCTAGCGGGAGAACCTACGAGCAGTACTTC.

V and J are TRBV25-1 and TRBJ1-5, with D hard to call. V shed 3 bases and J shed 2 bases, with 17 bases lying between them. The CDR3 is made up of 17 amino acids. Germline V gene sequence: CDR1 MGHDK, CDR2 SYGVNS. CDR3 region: CASSDSGAGPGNQPQHF. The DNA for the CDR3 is TGTGCCAGCAGTGACAGTGGCGCGGGTCCAGGCAATCAGCCCCAGCATTTT.

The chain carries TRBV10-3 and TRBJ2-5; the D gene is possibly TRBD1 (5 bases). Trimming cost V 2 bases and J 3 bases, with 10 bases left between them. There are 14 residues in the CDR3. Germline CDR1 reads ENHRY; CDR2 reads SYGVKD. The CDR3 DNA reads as TGTGCCATCAGTGAGATCACGACAGAAGAGACCCAGTACTTC. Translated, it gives CAISEITTEETQYF.

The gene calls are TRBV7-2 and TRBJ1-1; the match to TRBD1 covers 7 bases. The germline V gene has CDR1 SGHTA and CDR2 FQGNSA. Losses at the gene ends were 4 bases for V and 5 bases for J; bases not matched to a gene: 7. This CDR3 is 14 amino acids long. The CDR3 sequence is CASSSGDRTTEAFF. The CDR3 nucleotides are TGTGCCAGCAGCTCCGGGGACAGAACTACTGAAGCTTTCTTT.

CDR3 sequence: CASSRDIYEQYF. DNA for the CDR3: TGTGCCAGCAGCCGGGACATCTACGAGCAGTACTTC. The chain couples TRBV6-6 to TRBJ2-7; D possibly corresponds to TRBD1 (6 bases). The CDR3 spans 12 residues. Germline CDR1 MNHNY, CDR2 SVGAGI (reference sequence). Trimming removed 6 bases from V and 3 bases from J, with 9 bases in between.

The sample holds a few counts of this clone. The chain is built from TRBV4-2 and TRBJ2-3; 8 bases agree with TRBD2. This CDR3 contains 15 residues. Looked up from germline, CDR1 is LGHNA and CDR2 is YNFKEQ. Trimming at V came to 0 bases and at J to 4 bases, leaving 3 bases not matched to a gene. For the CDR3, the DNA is TGTGCCAGCAGCCAAGAGTGGCGGGAGGCAGATACGCAGTATTTT. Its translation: CASSQEWREADTQYF.

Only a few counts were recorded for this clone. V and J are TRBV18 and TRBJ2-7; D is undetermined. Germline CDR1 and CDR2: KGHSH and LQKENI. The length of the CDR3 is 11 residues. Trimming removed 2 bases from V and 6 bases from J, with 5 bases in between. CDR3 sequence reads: CASSPSREQYF. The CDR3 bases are TGTGCCAGCTCACCATCTCGCGAGCAGTACTTC.

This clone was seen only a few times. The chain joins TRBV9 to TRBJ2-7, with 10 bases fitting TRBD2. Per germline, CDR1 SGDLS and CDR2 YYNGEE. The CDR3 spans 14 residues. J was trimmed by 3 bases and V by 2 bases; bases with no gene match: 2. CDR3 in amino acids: CASSVASGSYEQYF. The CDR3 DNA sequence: TGTGCCAGCAGCGTGGCTAGCGGGAGCTACGAGCAGTACTTC.

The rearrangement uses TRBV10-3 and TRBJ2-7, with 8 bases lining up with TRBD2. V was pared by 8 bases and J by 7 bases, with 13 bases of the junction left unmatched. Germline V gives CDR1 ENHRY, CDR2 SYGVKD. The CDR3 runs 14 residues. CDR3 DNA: TGTGCCATCGACCCGGGACTAGGGAGTGGAGAGCAGTACTTC. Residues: CAIDPGLGSGEQYF.

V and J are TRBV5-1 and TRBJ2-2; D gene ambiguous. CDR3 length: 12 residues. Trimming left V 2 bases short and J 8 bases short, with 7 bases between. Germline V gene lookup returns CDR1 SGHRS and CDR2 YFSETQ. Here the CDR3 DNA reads TGCGCCAGCAGCTTACCTATGGGGGAGCTGTTTTTT. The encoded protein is CASSLPMGELFF.

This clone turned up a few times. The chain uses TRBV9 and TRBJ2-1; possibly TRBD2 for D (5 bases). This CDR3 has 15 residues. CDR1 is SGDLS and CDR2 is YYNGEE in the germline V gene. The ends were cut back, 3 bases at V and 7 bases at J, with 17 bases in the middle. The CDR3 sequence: CASSATPRGWNEQFF. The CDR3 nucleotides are TGTGCCAGCAGCGCGACACCTCGGGGTTGGAATGAGCAGTTCTTC.

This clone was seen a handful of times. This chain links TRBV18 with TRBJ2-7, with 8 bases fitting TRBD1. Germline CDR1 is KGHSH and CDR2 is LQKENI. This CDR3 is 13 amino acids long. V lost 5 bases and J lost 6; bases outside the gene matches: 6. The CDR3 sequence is CASSTDRAFEQYF. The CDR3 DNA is TGTGCCAGCTCAACGGACAGGGCCTTCGAGCAGTACTTC. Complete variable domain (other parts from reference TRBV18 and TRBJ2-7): NAGVMQNPRHLVRRRGQEARLRCSPMKGHSHVYWYRQLPEEGLKFMVYLQKENIIDESGMPKERFSAEFPKEGPSILRIQQVVRGDSAAYFCASSTDRAFEQYFGPGTRLTVT.

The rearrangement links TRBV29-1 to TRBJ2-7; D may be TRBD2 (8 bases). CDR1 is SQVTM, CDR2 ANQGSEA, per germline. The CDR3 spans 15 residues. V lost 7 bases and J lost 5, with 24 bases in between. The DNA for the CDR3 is TGCAGCGCCCCGGGGGGGACTAGGGGGCAAGACGAGCAGTACTTC. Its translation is CSAPGGTRGQDEQYF.

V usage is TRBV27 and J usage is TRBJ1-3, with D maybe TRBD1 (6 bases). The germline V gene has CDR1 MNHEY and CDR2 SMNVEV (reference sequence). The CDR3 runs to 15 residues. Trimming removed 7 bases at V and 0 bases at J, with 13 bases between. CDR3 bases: TGTGCCAGCAAGAGGACAGACTCCTCTGGAAACACCATATATTTT. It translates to CASKRTDSSGNTIYF.

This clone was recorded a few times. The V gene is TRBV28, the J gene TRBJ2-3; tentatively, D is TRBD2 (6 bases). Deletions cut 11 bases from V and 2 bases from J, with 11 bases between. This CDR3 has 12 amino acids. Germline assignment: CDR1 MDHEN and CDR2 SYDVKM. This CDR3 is CACRDFTDTQYF. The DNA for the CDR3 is TGTGCCTGTAGGGACTTCACAGATACGCAGTATTTT.

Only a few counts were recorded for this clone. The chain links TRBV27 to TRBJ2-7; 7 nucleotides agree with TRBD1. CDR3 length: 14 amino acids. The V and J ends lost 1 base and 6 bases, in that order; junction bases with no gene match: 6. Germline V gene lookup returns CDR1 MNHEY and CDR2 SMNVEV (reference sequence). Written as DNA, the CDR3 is TGTGCCAGCAGTTTATTTCAGGGGGATACCGAGCAGTACTTC. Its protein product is CASSLFQGDTEQYF.

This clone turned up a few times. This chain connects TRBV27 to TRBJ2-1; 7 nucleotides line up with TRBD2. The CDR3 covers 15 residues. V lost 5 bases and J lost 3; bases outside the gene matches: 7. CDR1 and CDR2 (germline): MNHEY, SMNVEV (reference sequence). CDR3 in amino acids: CASSRNRGVYNEQFF. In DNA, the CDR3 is TGTGCCAGCAGTAGGAACCGGGGGGTCTACAATGAGCAGTTCTTC.

CDR3 DNA: TGTGCCAGCTCACAGGGGAGGACAAGCTCTGGGGCCAACGTCCTGACTTTC. It translates to CASSQGRTSSGANVLTF. The chain uses TRBV28 and TRBJ2-6, with D possibly being TRBD1 (7 bases). Trimming removed 8 bases at V and 0 bases at J, with 17 bases between. Germline V gene sequence: CDR1 MDHEN, CDR2 SYDVKM. The CDR3 is made up of 17 amino acids.

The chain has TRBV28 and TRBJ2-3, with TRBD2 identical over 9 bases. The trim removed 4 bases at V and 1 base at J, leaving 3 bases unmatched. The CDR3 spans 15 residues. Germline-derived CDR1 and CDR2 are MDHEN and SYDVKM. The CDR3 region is CASSSQREGTDTQYF. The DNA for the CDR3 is TGTGCCAGCAGTTCCCAGCGGGAGGGCACAGATACGCAGTATTTT.

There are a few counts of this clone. CDR3 DNA sequence: TGCGCCAGCAGCCCTAGACCGAACTCTGGGGCCAACGTCCTGACTTTC. Encoded protein: CASSPRPNSGANVLTF. This chain joins TRBV5-1 and TRBJ2-6, with D uncertain. The CDR3 loop spans 16 amino acids. CDR1 is SGHRS, CDR2 YFSETQ, per germline. Trimming left V 4 bases short and J 0 bases short, with 11 bases between.

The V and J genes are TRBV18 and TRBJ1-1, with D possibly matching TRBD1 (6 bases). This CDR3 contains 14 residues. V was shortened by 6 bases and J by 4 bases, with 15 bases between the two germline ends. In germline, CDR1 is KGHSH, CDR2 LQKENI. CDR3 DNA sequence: TGTGCCAGCTCGGACAACAGGGACGTCACTGAAGCTTTCTTT. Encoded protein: CASSDNRDVTEAFF.

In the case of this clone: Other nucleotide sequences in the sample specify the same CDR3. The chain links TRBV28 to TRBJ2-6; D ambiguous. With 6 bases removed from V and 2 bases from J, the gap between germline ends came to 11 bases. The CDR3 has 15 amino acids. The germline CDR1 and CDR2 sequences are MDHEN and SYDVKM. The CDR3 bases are TGTGCCAGCAGCCCCGGGTCGGCTGGGGCCAACGTCCTGACTTTC. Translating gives CASSPGSAGANVLTF.

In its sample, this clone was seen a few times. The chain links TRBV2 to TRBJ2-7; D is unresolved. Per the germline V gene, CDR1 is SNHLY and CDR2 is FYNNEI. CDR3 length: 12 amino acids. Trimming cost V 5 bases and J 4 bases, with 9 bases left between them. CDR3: CASSTPSYEQYF. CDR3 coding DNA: TGTGCCAGCAGTACCCCTAGTTACGAGCAGTACTTC.